The clone carrying this T cell receptor beta chain was observed once. Antigen specificity is unknown. Profiled with immunoSEQ multiplex PCR; TCRdb holds only in-frame clones, not every one. The sample shows about 700,000 clones, approximately 79% of them seen only once. The sample comes from a study of shared clonotypes between healthy human individuals. Each of the donors was a healthy adult who was HIV-negative and had not had a recent acute infection or vaccination. The CDR3 consists of 12 residues. Trimming cost V 10 bases and J 1 base, with 10 bases left between them. Germline V lookup: CDR1 ENHRY, CDR2 SYGVKD. Study-level findings and limits: Among non-shared clonotypes, generation probabilities were lower than among those shared by all four donors. A handful of donors shared 5% to 5.5% of their naive CD4 clonotypes.

The chain recombines TRBV10-3 with TRBJ1-1; D may be TRBD1 (5 bases). The sequencing sample was made of memory CD4+ T cells sorted from blood. The subset is: CD45RA-negative fraction. This TCR derives from a woman aged 25 to 39 in good health. The CDR3, as DNA: TGTGCCACTCGAACAGGGAACACTGAAGCTTTCTTT. The encoded protein is CATRTGNTEAFF.